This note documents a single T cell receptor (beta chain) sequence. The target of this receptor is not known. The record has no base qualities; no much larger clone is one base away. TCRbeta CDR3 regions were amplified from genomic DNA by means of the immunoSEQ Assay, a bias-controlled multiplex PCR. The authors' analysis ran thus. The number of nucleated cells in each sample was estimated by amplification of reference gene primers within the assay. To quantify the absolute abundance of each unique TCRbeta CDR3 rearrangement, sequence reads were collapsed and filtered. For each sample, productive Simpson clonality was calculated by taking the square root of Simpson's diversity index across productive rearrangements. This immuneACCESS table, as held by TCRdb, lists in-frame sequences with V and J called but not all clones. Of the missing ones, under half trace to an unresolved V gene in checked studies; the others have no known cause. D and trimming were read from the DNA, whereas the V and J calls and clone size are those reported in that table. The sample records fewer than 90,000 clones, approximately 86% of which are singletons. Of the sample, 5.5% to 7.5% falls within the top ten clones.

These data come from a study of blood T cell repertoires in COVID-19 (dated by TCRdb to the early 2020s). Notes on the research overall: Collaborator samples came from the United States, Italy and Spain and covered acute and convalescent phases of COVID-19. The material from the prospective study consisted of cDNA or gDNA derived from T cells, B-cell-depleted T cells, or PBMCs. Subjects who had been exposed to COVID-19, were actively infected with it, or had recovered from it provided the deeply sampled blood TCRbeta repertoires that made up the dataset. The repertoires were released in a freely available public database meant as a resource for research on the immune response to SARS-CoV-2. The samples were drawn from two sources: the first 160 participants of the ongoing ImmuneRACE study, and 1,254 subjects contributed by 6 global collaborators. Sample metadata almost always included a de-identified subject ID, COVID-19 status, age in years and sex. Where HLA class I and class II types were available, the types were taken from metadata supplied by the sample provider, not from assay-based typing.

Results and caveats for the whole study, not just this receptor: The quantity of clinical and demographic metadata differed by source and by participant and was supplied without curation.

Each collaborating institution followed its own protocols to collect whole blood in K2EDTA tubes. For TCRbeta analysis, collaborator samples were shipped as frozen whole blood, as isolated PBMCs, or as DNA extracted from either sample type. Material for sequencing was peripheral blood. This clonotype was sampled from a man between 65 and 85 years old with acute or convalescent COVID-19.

DNA sequence: TGTGCCAGCAGCGGTACCGGGACATTCAACAATGAGCAGTTCTTC. Its translation is CASSGTGTFNNEQFF. The rearranged chain carries TRBV9 and TRBJ2-1; a tentative D match to TRBD1 spans 6 bases. The germline V gene specifies SGDLS as CDR1 and YYNGEE as CDR2. Reading from cysteine to phenylalanine, the CDR3 counts 15 amino acids. The kept DNA is CDR3 alone, 45 bases in frame from the first base. V is cut by 3 bases and J by 5 bases, and the space between the germline ends is 15 bases.